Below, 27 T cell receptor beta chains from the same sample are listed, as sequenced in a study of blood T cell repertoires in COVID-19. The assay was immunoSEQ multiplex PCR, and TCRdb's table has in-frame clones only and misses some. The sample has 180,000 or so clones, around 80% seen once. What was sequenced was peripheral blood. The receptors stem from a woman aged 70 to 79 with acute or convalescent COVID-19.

The CDR3, as DNA: TGTGCCAGCAGCTCGCCTCAACAGGGTCGGAGCGCAGATACGCAGTATTTT. It translates to CASSSPQQGRSADTQYF. This rearrangement joins TRBV5-4 to TRBJ2-3; tentatively, D is TRBD1 (6 bases). V was clipped by 3 bases and J by 4 bases, with 21 bases between them. Looked up from germline, CDR1 is SGHNT and CDR2 is YYREEE (reference sequence). CDR3 size: 17 residues.

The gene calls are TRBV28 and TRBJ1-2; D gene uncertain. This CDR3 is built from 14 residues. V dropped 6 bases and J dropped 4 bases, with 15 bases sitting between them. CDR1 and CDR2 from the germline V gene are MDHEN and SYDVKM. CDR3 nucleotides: TGTGCCAGCAGACCAGGCGCAGTCGGCTATGGCTACACCTTC. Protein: CASRPGAVGYGYTF.

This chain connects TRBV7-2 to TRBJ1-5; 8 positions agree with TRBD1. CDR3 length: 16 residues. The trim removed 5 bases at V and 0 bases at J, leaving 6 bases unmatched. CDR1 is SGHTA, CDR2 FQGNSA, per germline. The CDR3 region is CASSEGQVYSNQPQHF. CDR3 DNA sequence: TGTGCCAGCAGCGAGGGACAGGTCTATAGCAATCAGCCCCAGCATTTT.

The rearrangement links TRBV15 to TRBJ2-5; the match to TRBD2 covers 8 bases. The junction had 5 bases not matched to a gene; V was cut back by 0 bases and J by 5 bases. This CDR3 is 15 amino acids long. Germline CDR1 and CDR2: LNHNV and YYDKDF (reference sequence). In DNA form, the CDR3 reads TGTGCCACCAGCAGAGATGCTCGGGAGGGGGAGACCCAGTACTTC. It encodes CATSRDAREGETQYF.

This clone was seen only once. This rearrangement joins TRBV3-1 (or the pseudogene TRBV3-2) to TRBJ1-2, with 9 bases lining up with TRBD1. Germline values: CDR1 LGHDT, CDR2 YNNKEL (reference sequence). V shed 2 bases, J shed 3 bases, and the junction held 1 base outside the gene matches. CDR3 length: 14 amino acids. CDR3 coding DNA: TGTGCCAGCAGCCAATGGACAGGGGACTATGGCTACACCTTC. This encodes CASSQWTGDYGYTF.

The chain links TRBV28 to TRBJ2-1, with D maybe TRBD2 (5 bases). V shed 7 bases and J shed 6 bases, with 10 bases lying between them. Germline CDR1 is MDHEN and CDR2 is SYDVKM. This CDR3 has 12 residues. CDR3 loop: CASTEGRNEQFF. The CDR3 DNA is TGTGCCAGCACTGAGGGTCGCAATGAGCAGTTCTTC.

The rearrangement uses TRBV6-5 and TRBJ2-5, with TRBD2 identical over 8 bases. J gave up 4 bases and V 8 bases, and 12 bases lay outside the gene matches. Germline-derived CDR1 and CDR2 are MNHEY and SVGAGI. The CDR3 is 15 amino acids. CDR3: CASSGLAGVLETQYF. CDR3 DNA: TGTGCCAGCTCAGGGCTAGCGGGTGTGTTAGAGACCCAGTACTTC.

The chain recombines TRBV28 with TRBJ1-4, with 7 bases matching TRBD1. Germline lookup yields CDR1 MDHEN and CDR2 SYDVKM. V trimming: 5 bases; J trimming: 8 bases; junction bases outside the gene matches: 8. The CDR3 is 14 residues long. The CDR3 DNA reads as TGTGCCAGCAGTCCGACAGGGAGGTCGGAAAAACTGTTTTTT. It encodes CASSPTGRSEKLFF.

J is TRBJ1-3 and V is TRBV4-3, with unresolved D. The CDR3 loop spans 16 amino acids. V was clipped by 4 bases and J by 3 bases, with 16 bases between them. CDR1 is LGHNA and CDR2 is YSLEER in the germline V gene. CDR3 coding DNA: TGCGCCAGCAGCCCCACCCTGAGGCCTGATGGAAACACCATATATTTT. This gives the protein CASSPTLRPDGNTIYF.

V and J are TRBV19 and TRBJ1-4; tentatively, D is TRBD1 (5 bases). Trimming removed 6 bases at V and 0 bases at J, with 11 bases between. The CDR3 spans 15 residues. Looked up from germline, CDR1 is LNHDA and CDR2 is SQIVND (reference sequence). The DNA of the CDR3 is TGTGCCAGTAGAGATGGGGGGGCAACTAATGAAAAACTGTTTTTT. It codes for CASRDGGATNEKLFF.

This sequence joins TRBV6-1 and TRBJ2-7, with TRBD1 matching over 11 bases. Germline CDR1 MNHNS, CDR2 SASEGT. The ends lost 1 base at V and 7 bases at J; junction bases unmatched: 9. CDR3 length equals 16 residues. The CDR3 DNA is TGTGCCAGCAGTGAAGGTATCGGGACAGGGGGTTATGAGCAGTACTTC. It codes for CASSEGIGTGGYEQYF.

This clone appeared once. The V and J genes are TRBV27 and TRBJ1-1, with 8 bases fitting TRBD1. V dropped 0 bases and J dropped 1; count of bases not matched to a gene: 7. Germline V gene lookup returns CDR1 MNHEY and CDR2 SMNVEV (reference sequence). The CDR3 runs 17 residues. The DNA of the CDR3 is TGTGCCAGCAGTTTATCGTCGCCAGGGGGCGCGAACACTGAAGCTTTCTTT. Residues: CASSLSSPGGANTEAFF.

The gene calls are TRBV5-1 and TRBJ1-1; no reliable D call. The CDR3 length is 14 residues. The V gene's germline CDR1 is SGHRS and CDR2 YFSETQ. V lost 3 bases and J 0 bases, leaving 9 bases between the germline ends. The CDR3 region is CASSYGSMNTEAFF. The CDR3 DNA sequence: TGCGCCAGCAGCTACGGGTCTATGAACACTGAAGCTTTCTTT.

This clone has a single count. The CDR3 sequence is CASSLSGQNNQPQHF. The CDR3 DNA follows: TGTGCCAGCAGCCTATCGGGTCAGAACAATCAGCCCCAGCATTTT. V gene TRBV7-2 combines with J gene TRBJ1-5, with D uncertain. V was shortened by 5 bases and J by 3 bases, with 14 bases between the two germline ends. CDR3 length: 15 amino acids. CDR1 and CDR2 (germline): SGHTA, FQGNSA.

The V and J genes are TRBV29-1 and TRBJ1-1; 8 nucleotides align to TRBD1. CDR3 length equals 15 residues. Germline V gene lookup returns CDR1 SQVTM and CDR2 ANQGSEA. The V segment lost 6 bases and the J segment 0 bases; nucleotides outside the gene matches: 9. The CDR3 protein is CSVLGQGSMNTEAFF. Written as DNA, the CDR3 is TGCAGCGTCCTCGGACAGGGAAGTATGAACACTGAAGCTTTCTTT.

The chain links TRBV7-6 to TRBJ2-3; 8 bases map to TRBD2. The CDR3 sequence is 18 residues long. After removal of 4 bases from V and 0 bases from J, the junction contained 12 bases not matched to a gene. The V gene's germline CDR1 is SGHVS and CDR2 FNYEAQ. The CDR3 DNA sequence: TGTGCCAGCAGCTACCTATTAAATAGCGGGGACAGCACAGATACGCAGTATTTT. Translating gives CASSYLLNSGDSTDTQYF. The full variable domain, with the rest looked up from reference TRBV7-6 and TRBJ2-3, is GAGVSQSPRYKVTKRGQDVALRCDPISGHVSLYWYRQALGQGPEFLTYFNYEAQQDKSGLPNDRFSAERPEGSISTLTIQRTEQRDSAMYRCASSYLLNSGDSTDTQYFGPGTRLTVL.

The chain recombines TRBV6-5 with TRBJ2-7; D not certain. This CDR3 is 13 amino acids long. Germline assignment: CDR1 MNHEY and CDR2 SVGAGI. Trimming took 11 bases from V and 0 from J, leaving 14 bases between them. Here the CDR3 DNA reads TGTGCCTCCTGGTCCAGCGACTCCTACGAGCAGTACTTC. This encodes CASWSSDSYEQYF.

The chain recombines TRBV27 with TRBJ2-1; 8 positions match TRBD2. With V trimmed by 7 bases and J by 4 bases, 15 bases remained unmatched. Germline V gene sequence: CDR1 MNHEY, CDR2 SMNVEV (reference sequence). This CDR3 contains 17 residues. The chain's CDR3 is CASTPLGNSGTYNEQFF. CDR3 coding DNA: TGTGCCAGCACCCCCCTTGGTAATAGCGGGACGTACAATGAGCAGTTCTTC.

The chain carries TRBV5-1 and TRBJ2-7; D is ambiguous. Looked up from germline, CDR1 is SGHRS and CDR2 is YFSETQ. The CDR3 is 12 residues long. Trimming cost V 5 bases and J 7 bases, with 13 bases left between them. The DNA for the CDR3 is TGCGCCAGCAGTCAACAGCTACGTGAGCAGTACTTC. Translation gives CASSQQLREQYF.

For the CDR3, the DNA is TGCGCCAGCAGCTTGGAACCGCAGCCCGGGGAGGGTGAAAAACTGTTTTTT. As protein: CASSLEPQPGEGEKLFF. The chain recombines TRBV5-1 with TRBJ1-4; D unresolved. Per the germline V gene, CDR1 is SGHRS and CDR2 is YFSETQ. Trimming pared 0 bases from V and 7 bases from J, leaving 19 bases between. The CDR3 contains 17 residues.

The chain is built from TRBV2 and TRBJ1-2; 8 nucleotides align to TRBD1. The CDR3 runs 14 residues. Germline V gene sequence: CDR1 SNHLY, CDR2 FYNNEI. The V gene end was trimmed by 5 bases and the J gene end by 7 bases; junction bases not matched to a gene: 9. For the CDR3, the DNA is TGTGCCAGCAGTAGAGACAGGGGACAAGGTGGCTACACCTTC. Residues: CASSRDRGQGGYTF.

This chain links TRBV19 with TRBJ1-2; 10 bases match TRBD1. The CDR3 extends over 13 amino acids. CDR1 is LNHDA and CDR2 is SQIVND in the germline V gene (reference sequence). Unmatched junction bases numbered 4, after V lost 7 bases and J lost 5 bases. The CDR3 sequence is CASIADRGYGYTF. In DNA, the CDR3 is TGTGCCAGTATTGCGGACAGGGGGTATGGCTACACCTTC.

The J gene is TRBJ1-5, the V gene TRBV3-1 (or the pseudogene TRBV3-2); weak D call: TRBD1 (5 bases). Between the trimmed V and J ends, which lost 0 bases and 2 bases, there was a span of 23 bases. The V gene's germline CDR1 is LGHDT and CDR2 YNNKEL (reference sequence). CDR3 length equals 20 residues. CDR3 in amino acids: CASSQDKIRTRKGGNQPQHF. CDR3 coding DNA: TGTGCCAGCAGCCAAGATAAGATCCGTACAAGAAAAGGGGGCAATCAGCCCCAGCATTTT.

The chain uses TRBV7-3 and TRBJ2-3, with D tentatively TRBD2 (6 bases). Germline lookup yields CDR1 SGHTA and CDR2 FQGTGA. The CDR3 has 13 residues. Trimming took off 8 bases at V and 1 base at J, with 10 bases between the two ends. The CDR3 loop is CASRDLRTDTQYF. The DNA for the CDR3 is TGTGCCAGCCGGGACTTACGCACAGATACGCAGTATTTT.

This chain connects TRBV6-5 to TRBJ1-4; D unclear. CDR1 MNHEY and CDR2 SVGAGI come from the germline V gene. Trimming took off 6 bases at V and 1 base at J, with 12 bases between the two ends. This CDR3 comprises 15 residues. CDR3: CASSHDMGTNEKLFF. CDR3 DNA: TGTGCCAGCAGCCATGACATGGGAACTAATGAAAAACTGTTTTTT.

The CDR3 here is CASSEPLHRGHYTF. CDR3 DNA sequence: TGTGCCAGCAGTGAGCCTCTTCACAGGGGGCACTACACCTTC. The chain combines TRBV25-1 with TRBJ1-2; TRBD1 agrees at 9 bases. V was clipped by 3 bases and J by 10 bases; unmatched bases: 9. The germline CDR1 and CDR2 sequences are MGHDK and SYGVNS. CDR3 length equals 14 residues.

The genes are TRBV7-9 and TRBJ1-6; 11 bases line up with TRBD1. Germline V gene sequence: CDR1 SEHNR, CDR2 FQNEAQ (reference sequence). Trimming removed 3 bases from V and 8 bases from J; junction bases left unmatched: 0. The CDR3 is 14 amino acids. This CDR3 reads CASSLGQGDSPLHF. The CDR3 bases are TGTGCCAGCAGCTTGGGACAGGGGGATTCACCCCTCCACTTT.